The 7 T cell receptor beta chains given below trace back to one sample, sequenced in a study of cytomegalovirus exposure and HLA in healthy donors. The primer mix had 60 Vbeta and 13 Jbeta primers. Using immunoSEQ multiplex PCR, the repertoire was profiled, and TCRdb retains in-frame clones only, with some absent. The sample consists of about 140,000 clones, roughly 76% of them appearing once. The sequenced sample was PBMCs. Receptor source: a female donor in good health and CMV-seronegative.

The V gene is TRBV7-2, the J gene TRBJ2-3, with D possibly matching TRBD1 (5 bases). Trimming pared 1 base from V and 14 bases from J, leaving 16 bases between. The CDR3 is 13 amino acids. Germline-derived CDR1 and CDR2 are SGHTA and FQGNSA. The CDR3 region has the DNA TGTGCCAGCAGCTTAGGGGGCCGAGATCCCGGGTATTTT. It codes for CASSLGGRDPGYF.

The CDR3 region has the DNA TGCGCCAGCAGCTTGGCCGGGGGACAGGGGGACGAGCAGTACTTC. Translated: CASSLAGGQGDEQYF. The chain uses TRBV5-1 and TRBJ2-7; 11 nucleotides agree with TRBD1. Germline V CDR1 and CDR2: SGHRS, YFSETQ. The V segment lost 0 bases and the J segment 5 bases; nucleotides outside the gene matches: 4. This CDR3 region has 15 residues.

The V and J genes are TRBV5-1 and TRBJ2-5, with TRBD1 identical over 7 bases. This CDR3 is 15 amino acids long. Germline CDR1 SGHRS, CDR2 YFSETQ. The J segment lost 2 bases and the V segment lost 4 bases, leaving 8 bases of the junction unmatched. CDR3 protein: CASSTGTARQETQYF. CDR3 sequence (DNA): TGCGCCAGCAGCACTGGGACAGCAAGGCAAGAGACCCAGTACTTC.

The CDR3 DNA sequence: TGTGCCAGCAGCTTAGGGGGGACAGGCGGCACTGAAGCTTTCTTT. Translating gives CASSLGGTGGTEAFF. The J gene is TRBJ1-1, the V gene TRBV13; 8 nucleotides agree with TRBD1. CDR1 PRHDT and CDR2 FYEKMQ come from the germline V gene (reference sequence). The CDR3 sequence is 15 residues long. V trimming: 0 bases; J trimming: 4 bases; junction bases outside the gene matches: 4.

The rearrangement uses TRBV2 and TRBJ1-4, with D unresolved. Trimming pared 3 bases from V and 3 bases from J, leaving 11 bases between. The CDR3 length is 15 residues. In germline, CDR1 is SNHLY, CDR2 FYNNEI. The CDR3 spells CASSDNGVPNEKLFF. The CDR3 DNA reads as TGTGCCAGCAGTGACAACGGGGTGCCTAATGAAAAACTGTTTTTT.

The chain links TRBV29-1 to TRBJ2-1; D remains unclear. V gave up 3 bases and J gave up 0 bases, with 6 bases separating them. The V gene's germline CDR1 is SQVTM and CDR2 ANQGSEA. The CDR3 spans 13 residues. The CDR3 reads CSVDTRSYNEQFF. The CDR3 DNA is TGCAGCGTTGATACGCGCTCCTACAATGAGCAGTTCTTC.

This chain joins TRBV27 and TRBJ1-1; 10 bases agree with TRBD1. This CDR3 has 14 residues. CDR1 is MNHEY, CDR2 SMNVEV, per germline (reference sequence). J gave up 5 bases and V 4 bases, and 4 bases lay outside the gene matches. In nucleotides, the CDR3 is TGTGCCAGCAGTTGGACAGGGGGAAGAACTGAAGCTTTCTTT. Translation: CASSWTGGRTEAFF.